The rows below give T cell receptor beta chains drawn from one sample of a study of blood T cell repertoires in COVID-19. Libraries were prepared by immunoSEQ multiplex PCR; TCRdb keeps only in-frame clonotypes and omits some of them. The sample lists around 130,000 clones, 86% occurring once. Sample: PBMCs or T cells enriched from blood (not recorded which). The source is a woman aged 50 to 60 who had recovered from COVID-19. CDR3s include the opening cysteine and the closing phenylalanine or tryptophan. The order of the fields is clone size, D gene, J gene, V gene, CDR3 protein, CDR3 DNA. A D gene is named only where the DNA matches it firmly. Clone size, where shown, is once, few, many, or a class for clones that have expanded.

clone_size: -; d_call: TRBD1; j_call: TRBJ1-4; v_call: TRBV5-1; cdr3_aa: CASSRTGSNKKLFF; cdr3_nt: TGCGCCAGCAGCCGGACAGGTAGTAATAAAAAACTGTTTTTT
clone_size: -; d_call: -; j_call: TRBJ2-7; v_call: TRBV20-1; cdr3_aa: CSASSGEQYF; cdr3_nt: TGCAGTGCTAGCTCGGGCGAGCAGTACTTC
clone_size: -; d_call: -; j_call: TRBJ1-2; v_call: TRBV11-2; cdr3_aa: CASSSTGDGYTF; cdr3_nt: TGTGCCAGCAGCTCAACGGGGGACGGCTACACCTTC
clone_size: -; d_call: TRBD1; j_call: TRBJ2-7; v_call: TRBV19; cdr3_aa: CASSIVAGGSYEQYF; cdr3_nt: TGTGCCAGTAGTATAGTAGCAGGGGGCTCCTACGAGCAGTACTTC
clone_size: once; d_call: -; j_call: TRBJ2-1; v_call: TRBV11-3; cdr3_aa: CASSPRDTYNEQFF; cdr3_nt: TGTGCCAGCAGCCCCAGGGACACCTACAATGAGCAGTTCTTC
clone_size: -; d_call: TRBD1; j_call: TRBJ2-2; v_call: TRBV4-1; cdr3_aa: CASSLRGQGDTGELFF; cdr3_nt: TGCGCCAGCAGCCTAAGAGGGCAGGGGGACACCGGGGAGCTGTTTTTT
clone_size: -; d_call: -; j_call: TRBJ1-3; v_call: TRBV7-9; cdr3_aa: CASSLAHRVTDTIYF; cdr3_nt: TGTGCCAGCAGCTTAGCCCACAGGGTCACGGACACCATATATTTT
clone_size: few; d_call: -; j_call: TRBJ1-6; v_call: TRBV30; cdr3_aa: CAWSSIRGNSPLHF; cdr3_nt: TGTGCCTGGAGTTCCATAAGGGGGAATTCACCCCTCCACTTT
clone_size: -; d_call: -; j_call: TRBJ2-7; v_call: TRBV6-2/TRBV6-3; cdr3_aa: CASSYPEGEYSYEQYF; cdr3_nt: TGTGCCAGCAGTTACCCGGAGGGTGAATACTCCTACGAGCAGTACTTC
clone_size: -; d_call: TRBD2; j_call: TRBJ2-7; v_call: TRBV5-4; cdr3_aa: CASSPGLAGGLGGYEQYF; cdr3_nt: TGTGCCAGCAGCCCCGGGCTAGCGGGGGGGCTCGGAGGTTACGAGCAGTACTTC
clone_size: -; d_call: TRBD1; j_call: TRBJ1-5; v_call: TRBV9; cdr3_aa: CASSVGGYPQPQHF; cdr3_nt: TGTGCCAGCAGTGTAGGGGGCTACCCCCAGCCCCAGCATTTT
clone_size: -; d_call: -; j_call: TRBJ2-1; v_call: TRBV19; cdr3_aa: CASRFQDTKPNEQFF; cdr3_nt: TGTGCCAGTAGATTTCAGGACACAAAGCCCAACGAGCAGTTCTTC
clone_size: -; d_call: -; j_call: TRBJ2-7; v_call: TRBV11-3; cdr3_aa: CASSLGGQGSAHEQYF; cdr3_nt: TGTGCCAGCAGCTTAGGAGGGCAGGGGAGTGCCCACGAGCAGTACTTC